This T cell receptor (beta chain) was recovered during a study of blood T cell repertoires in COVID-19. Profiling relied on immunoSEQ multiplex PCR, and the TCRdb table lists in-frame clones only, not all of them. The sample holds about 82,000 clones, about 82% seen once. This clone has only one observation. V was pared by 3 bases and J by 3 bases, with 10 bases between. The CDR3 is 14 amino acids. Per germline, CDR1 KGHDR and CDR2 SFDVKD. The sequencing sample was made of peripheral blood. The chain carries TRBV24-1 and TRBJ1-2; TRBD1 is a possible D gene (6 bases). The receptor was isolated from a man aged 80 or over with active or convalescent COVID-19. The CDR3 DNA reads as TGTGCCACCAGTGATCCAGGGGCGGACTATGGCTACACCTTC. Protein: CATSDPGADYGYTF.